The 27 T cell receptor beta chains below come from one sample, sequenced in a study of CDR3 diversity in severe acne. TCRdb passed the PCR reads through MiXCR, listing each CDR3 protein once. Here the sample spans more than 70,000 distinct CDR3 sequences, about 53% being singletons. What was sequenced was blood. These receptors were taken from a male donor with severe acne vulgaris.

This clonotype was counted at least ten times. The rearrangement uses TRBV20-1 and TRBJ1-2, with 8 bases fitting TRBD1. The CDR3 has 13 amino acids. J gave up 3 bases and V 3 bases, and 3 bases lay outside the gene matches. Germline lookup yields CDR1 DFQATT and CDR2 SNEGSKA (reference sequence). The CDR3, as DNA: TGCAGTGCTAGGTCGGACAGGGACTATGGCTACACCTTC. Its protein is CSARSDRDYGYTF.

This clonotype was seen only once. The chain employs TRBV20-1 and TRBJ2-7; D is ambiguous. The CDR3 length is 13 residues. In germline, CDR1 is DFQATT, CDR2 SNEGSKA (reference sequence). With 1 base removed from V and 4 bases from J, the gap between germline ends came to 11 bases. CDR3 DNA: TGCAGTGCTAGAGGGGGATCACCTTACGAGCAGTACTTC. This translates into CSARGGSPYEQYF.

Of note for this clonotype: Since a much larger clone is just one base distant, this may be a read error. In DNA, the CDR3 is TGTGCCAGCAGCTTGCGGTCGGGTGGGAACACTGAAGCTCTCTTT. Amino acid sequence: CASSLRSGGNTEALF. The chain carries TRBV5-5 and TRBJ1-1; D remains unclear. Germline CDR1 reads SGHKS; CDR2 reads YYEKEE (reference sequence). The CDR3 sequence is 15 residues long.

This clonotype has at least ten counts. V gene TRBV10-3 combines with J gene TRBJ2-2; D might be TRBD1 or TRBD2, each matching 5 bases. The CDR3 is 15 residues long. V dropped 4 bases and J dropped 6 bases, with 15 bases sitting between them. CDR1 ENHRY and CDR2 SYGVKD come from the germline V gene. CDR3 sequence reads: CAISGMGRGAGELFF. CDR3 DNA: TGTGCCATCAGTGGGATGGGGCGAGGGGCCGGGGAGCTGTTTTTT.

The V and J genes are TRBV15 and TRBJ2-5, with D hard to call. Germline lookup yields CDR1 LNHNV and CDR2 YYDKDF (reference sequence). The CDR3 runs 12 residues. V was cut by 3 bases and J by 4 bases, with 6 bases left in between. CDR3 coding DNA: TGTGCCACCAGCAGCCAAGGAGAGACCCAGTACTTC. Encoded protein: CATSSQGETQYF.

This clonotype occurred many times. This chain links TRBV15 with TRBJ2-1; D not resolved. The germline V and J ends were trimmed by 1 base and 3 bases, with 10 bases remaining between them. There are 15 residues in the CDR3. Germline V CDR1 and CDR2: LNHNV, YYDKDF (reference sequence). DNA for the CDR3: TGTGCCACCAGCAGAGTGGTTGGGGACTACAATGAGCAGTTCTTC. Its protein is CATSRVVGDYNEQFF. Full variable domain (missing parts from reference TRBV15 and TRBJ2-1): DAMVIQNPRYQVTQFGKPVTLSCSQTLNHNVMYWYQQKSSQAPKLLFHYYDKDFNNEADTPDNFQSRRPNTSFCFLDIRSPGLGDTAMYLCATSRVVGDYNEQFFGPGTRLTVL.

This clonotype was counted many times. V usage is TRBV6-2 or TRBV6-3 and J usage is TRBJ2-7, with D perhaps TRBD1 (5 bases). This CDR3 spans 13 amino acids. Germline V gene lookup returns CDR1 MNHEY and CDR2 SVGEGT. The ends were cut back, 5 bases at V and 9 bases at J, with 17 bases in the middle. The DNA for the CDR3 is TGTGCCAGCAGTCCAGCCGACAGTTCAGCGCAGTACTTC. Translated: CASSPADSSAQYF.

This clonotype came up a few times. The chain links TRBV3-1 to TRBJ1-1; 9 nucleotides match TRBD1. From germline, CDR1 is LGHDT and CDR2 YNNKEL (reference sequence). The CDR3 contains 13 residues. The trim removed 3 bases at V and 10 bases at J, leaving 6 bases unmatched. CDR3 DNA sequence: TGTGCCAGCAGCCACGCCGCGGGACAGGGAGCTTTCTTT. This sequence encodes CASSHAAGQGAFF.

This clonotype was recorded at least ten times. The chain joins TRBV9 to TRBJ2-5; a weak D match, TRBD2 (6 bases). The V gene lost 3 bases and the J gene lost 1 base, with 13 bases spanning the gap. The germline gives CDR1 SGDLS, CDR2 YYNGEE. The CDR3 is 15 amino acids. In nucleotides, the CDR3 is TGTGCCAGCAGCGAACTAGCTCACCGCCAAGAGACCCAGTACTTC. Translated, it gives CASSELAHRQETQYF.

The chain links TRBV5-1 to TRBJ2-5; D unclear. Trimming removed 4 bases from V and 4 bases from J, with 17 bases in between. The CDR3 length is 15 residues. Germline CDR1 reads SGHRS; CDR2 reads YFSETQ. The CDR3 DNA reads TGCGCCAGCAGCCAACGACCCCTCCGACCAGAGACCCAGTACTTC. Its protein is CASSQRPLRPETQYF.

This clonotype was detected many times. This chain connects TRBV20-1 to TRBJ1-5; no clear D. Germline CDR1 and CDR2: DFQATT and SNEGSKA (reference sequence). This CDR3 spans 16 amino acids. V shed 3 bases and J shed 0 bases, with 15 bases lying between them. The CDR3: CSASSGRWYSNQPQHF. The CDR3 bases are TGCAGTGCTAGCAGTGGCAGGTGGTATAGCAATCAGCCCCAGCATTTT.

This clonotype was counted many times. V is TRBV2 and J is TRBJ2-1; 8 bases map to TRBD2. The V and J ends lost 2 bases and 13 bases, in that order; junction bases with no gene match: 10. The CDR3 spans 14 residues. Germline V lookup: CDR1 SNHLY, CDR2 FYNNEI. The CDR3 region is CASSEWESGSDQFF. Written as DNA, the CDR3 is TGTGCCAGCAGTGAATGGGAAAGCGGGAGTGATCAGTTCTTC.

The sample holds a few counts of this clonotype. This chain connects TRBV13 to TRBJ1-5, with D unresolved. From germline, CDR1 is PRHDT and CDR2 FYEKMQ (reference sequence). The CDR3 sequence is 14 residues long. V was shortened by 0 bases and J by 7 bases, with 10 bases between the two germline ends. The CDR3 bases are TGTGCCAGCAGCTTAGGGCGGGCCGGCCAGCCCCAGCATTTT. Protein product: CASSLGRAGQPQHF.

This clonotype has at least ten counts. This chain joins TRBV19 and TRBJ2-7; 8 bases map to TRBD1. The CDR3 is made up of 12 amino acids. J lost 6 bases, V lost 5 bases, and 3 bases had no gene match. Germline V lookup: CDR1 LNHDA, CDR2 SQIVND (reference sequence). CDR3 loop: CASSFGQGEQYF. The CDR3 nucleotides read TGTGCCAGTAGTTTTGGACAGGGCGAGCAGTACTTC.

This clonotype was recorded at least ten times. The chain has TRBV20-1 and TRBJ2-7; 8 bases agree with TRBD1. This CDR3 has 13 residues. With 6 bases clipped from V and 2 bases from J, the junction kept 6 bases outside the gene matches. CDR1 is DFQATT, CDR2 SNEGSKA, per germline (reference sequence). The DNA for the CDR3 is TGCAGTGCAGAGACAGGGGCGACCTACGAGCAGTACGTC. It translates to CSAETGATYEQYV.

The chain carries TRBV12-3 or TRBV12-4 and TRBJ2-7; TRBD2 matches at 13 bases. The CDR3 runs 14 residues. After removal of 3 bases from V and 8 bases from J, the junction contained 4 bases not matched to a gene. CDR3 amino acids: CASSFGLAGDKQYF. The CDR3 DNA is TGTGCCAGCAGTTTCGGACTAGCGGGAGATAAGCAGTACTTC.

The chain uses TRBV2 and TRBJ1-6; no clear D gene. V lost 10 bases, J lost 4 bases, and 11 bases lay in between. The CDR3 contains 13 residues. Germline values: CDR1 SNHLY, CDR2 FYNNEI. CDR3 sequence reads: CAILPRYNSPLHF. CDR3 DNA: TGTGCCATACTACCTCGGTATAATTCACCCCTCCACTTT.

Only a few counts were recorded for this clonotype. This sequence joins TRBV20-1 and TRBJ2-4; D gene unclear. Looked up from germline, CDR1 is DFQATT and CDR2 is SNEGSKA (reference sequence). Trimming stripped 5 bases from V and 7 bases from J, with 15 bases between. The length of the CDR3 is 13 residues. The CDR3 coding sequence is TGCAGTGCTGAACCCGGGTTTGTCAACATTCAGTACTTC. This sequence encodes CSAEPGFVNIQYF.

The V and J genes are TRBV25-1 and TRBJ1-2; D gene unclear. The CDR3 runs 13 residues. V was pared by 4 bases and J by 2 bases, with 8 bases between. Per the germline V gene, CDR1 is MGHDK and CDR2 is SYGVNS. CDR3 bases: TGTGCCAGCAGTGGGGCGGACAACTATGGCTACACCTTC. Translated, it gives CASSGADNYGYTF.

This chain joins TRBV30 and TRBJ1-1; D unclear. The CDR3 length is 11 residues. The V gene's germline CDR1 is GTSNPN and CDR2 SVGIG (reference sequence). Trimming left V 5 bases short and J 8 bases short, with 12 bases between. CDR3 sequence: CAWGTGSEAFF. In nucleotides, the CDR3 is TGTGCCTGGGGCACCGGCTCAGAAGCTTTCTTT.

The CDR3 here is CSARVSGLAYEQYF. The CDR3 coding sequence is TGCAGTGCTAGAGTATCGGGACTAGCGTACGAGCAGTACTTC. V gene TRBV20-1 combines with J gene TRBJ2-7; 10 positions agree with TRBD2. The CDR3 has 14 amino acids. The germline gives CDR1 DFQATT, CDR2 SNEGSKA (reference sequence). The junction had 4 bases not matched to a gene; V was cut back by 1 base and J by 4 bases.

This clonotype was seen just once. The chain combines TRBV6-5 with TRBJ2-7; the match to TRBD1 covers 9 bases. In germline, CDR1 is MNHEY, CDR2 SVGAGI. CDR3 length equals 15 residues. J gave up 3 bases and V 2 bases, and 5 bases lay outside the gene matches. The CDR3 region is CASSYNRDRDYEQYF. The CDR3 nucleotides are TGTGCCAGCAGTTACAACCGGGACAGGGACTACGAGCAGTACTTC.

V is TRBV5-1 and J is TRBJ1-1; TRBD1 might be the D (6 bases). In germline, CDR1 is SGHRS, CDR2 YFSETQ. The V and J ends lost 1 base and 4 bases respectively, with 11 bases between them. The CDR3 is made up of 14 amino acids. The CDR3 region has the DNA TGCGCCAGCAGCTTGTTGGGGGCTGGCACTGAAGCTTTCTTT. It translates to CASSLLGAGTEAFF. Combining the CDR3 with reference TRBV5-1 and TRBJ1-1 gives the whole variable domain KAGVTQTPRYLIKTRGQQVTLSCSPISGHRSVSWYQQTPGQGLQFLFEYFSETQRNKGNFPGRFSGRQFSNSRSEMNVSTLELGDSALYLCASSLLGAGTEAFFGQGTRLTVV.

In its sample, this clonotype was seen many times. The chain employs TRBV19 and TRBJ2-3; D remains ambiguous. The V end lost 1 base, the J end lost 2 bases, and 7 bases lay between the germline ends. This CDR3 contains 14 residues. The germline CDR1 and CDR2 sequences are LNHDA and SQIVND (reference sequence). CDR3 in amino acids: CASSIGRVTDTQYF. The CDR3 coding sequence is TGTGCCAGTAGTATAGGTCGGGTCACAGATACGCAGTATTTT. Based on the CDR3 plus reference TRBV19 and TRBJ2-3, the full variable domain is DGGITQSPKYLFRKEGQNVTLSCEQNLNHDAMYWYRQDPGQGLRLIYYSQIVNDFQKGDIAEGYSVSREKKESFPLTVTSAQKNPTAFYLCASSIGRVTDTQYFGPGTRLTVL.

V usage is TRBV20-1 and J usage is TRBJ2-5, with D maybe TRBD1 (5 bases). Between the trimmed V and J ends, which lost 5 bases and 4 bases, there was a span of 23 bases. The CDR3 spans 16 residues. Germline CDR1 and CDR2: DFQATT and SNEGSKA (reference sequence). CDR3 amino acids: CSAFHPRQGLRETQYF. The CDR3 DNA reads as TGCAGTGCTTTTCACCCCCGGCAGGGATTGCGAGAGACCCAGTACTTC.

This clonotype came up a few times. This sequence joins TRBV19 and TRBJ1-2; no clear D. Trimming took 8 bases from V and 5 from J, leaving 21 bases between them. Germline V gives CDR1 LNHDA, CDR2 SQIVND (reference sequence). The CDR3 consists of 15 residues. The CDR3 loop reads CASSTDRLEHYGYTF. As DNA, the CDR3 is TGTGCCAGTTCAACTGACCGGCTGGAACATTATGGCTACACCTTC. Complete variable domain (other parts from reference TRBV19 and TRBJ1-2): DGGITQSPKYLFRKEGQNVTLSCEQNLNHDAMYWYRQDPGQGLRLIYYSQIVNDFQKGDIAEGYSVSREKKESFPLTVTSAQKNPTAFYLCASSTDRLEHYGYTFGSGTRLTVV.

This clonotype came up many times. The rearrangement uses TRBV25-1 and TRBJ2-2; 7 bases fit TRBD2. With V trimmed by 5 bases and J by 4 bases, 7 bases remained unmatched. The CDR3 has 15 residues. In germline, CDR1 is MGHDK, CDR2 SYGVNS. As DNA, the CDR3 is TGTGCCAGCAGTAGGCTAGCGGAGGTCACCGGGGAGCTGTTTTTT. It translates to CASSRLAEVTGELFF.